This TCR beta chain comes out of a study of blood T cells in healthy people across ages. Ranging in age from about 6 to 100, the donors were healthy Caucasian individuals from Russia. Concerning this clonotype: What it recognizes is unknown.

For the second PCR, which ran for about 7 to 11 cycles, a sample-barcoded 5' primer and a J-beta primer mix were used. TCRdb redid the calling of the 5' RACE reads with MiXCR, one entry per CDR3 protein. The table has about 780,000 distinct CDR3 sequences, around 50% seen once; the top ten hold less than 20%. Study results and limitations: Higher diversity, along with more naive CD4+ cells, distinguished long-lived donors from aged donors.

The sequenced material came from blood. The clonotype originates from a man older than 75 in good health.

CDR3 protein: CASSLSWDSRTGELFF. In DNA form, the CDR3 reads TGCGCCAGCAGCTTGTCGTGGGACAGCCGGACCGGGGAGCTGTTTTTT. V gene TRBV5-1 combines with J gene TRBJ2-2; 7 positions match TRBD1. This CDR3 is built from 16 residues. V dropped 1 base and J dropped 5; count of bases not matched to a gene: 8. Germline V gene lookup returns CDR1 SGHRS and CDR2 YFSETQ. Full variable domain (missing parts from reference TRBV5-1 and TRBJ2-2): KAGVTQTPRYLIKTRGQQVTLSCSPISGHRSVSWYQQTPGQGLQFLFEYFSETQRNKGNFPGRFSGRQFSNSRSEMNVSTLELGDSALYLCASSLSWDSRTGELFFGEGSRLTVL.